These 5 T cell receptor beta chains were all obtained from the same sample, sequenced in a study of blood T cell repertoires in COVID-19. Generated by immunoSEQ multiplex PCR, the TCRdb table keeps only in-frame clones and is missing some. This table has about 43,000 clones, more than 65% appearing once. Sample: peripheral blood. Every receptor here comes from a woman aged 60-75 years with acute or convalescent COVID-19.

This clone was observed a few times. CDR3 sequence: CASSIGTPVEQYF. For the CDR3, the DNA is TGTGCCAGTAGTATCGGGACACCGGTTGAGCAGTACTTC. J is TRBJ2-7 and V is TRBV19, with D perhaps matching TRBD1 (6 bases). CDR3 length: 13 residues. The V end lost 3 bases, the J end lost 7 bases, and 13 bases lay between the germline ends. Germline values: CDR1 LNHDA, CDR2 SQIVND (reference sequence).

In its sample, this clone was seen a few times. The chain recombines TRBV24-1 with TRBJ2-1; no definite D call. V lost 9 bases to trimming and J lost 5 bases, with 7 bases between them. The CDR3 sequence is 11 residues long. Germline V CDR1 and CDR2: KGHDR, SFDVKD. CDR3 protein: CATRRNNEQFF. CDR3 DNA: TGTGCCACCCGTAGAAACAATGAGCAGTTCTTC.

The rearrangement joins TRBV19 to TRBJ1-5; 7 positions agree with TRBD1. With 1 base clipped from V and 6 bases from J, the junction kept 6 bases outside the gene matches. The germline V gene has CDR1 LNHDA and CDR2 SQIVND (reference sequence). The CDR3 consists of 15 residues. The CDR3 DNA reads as TGTGCCAGTAGTATAGGGAGGGGGCGAAGTCAGCCCCAGCATTTT. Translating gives CASSIGRGRSQPQHF.

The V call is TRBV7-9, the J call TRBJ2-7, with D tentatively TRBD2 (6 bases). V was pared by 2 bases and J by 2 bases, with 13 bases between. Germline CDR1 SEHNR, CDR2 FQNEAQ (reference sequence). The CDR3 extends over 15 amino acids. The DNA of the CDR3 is TGTGCCAGCAGCTTACACGGCGGGGTAGCCTACGAGCAGTACTTC. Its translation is CASSLHGGVAYEQYF.

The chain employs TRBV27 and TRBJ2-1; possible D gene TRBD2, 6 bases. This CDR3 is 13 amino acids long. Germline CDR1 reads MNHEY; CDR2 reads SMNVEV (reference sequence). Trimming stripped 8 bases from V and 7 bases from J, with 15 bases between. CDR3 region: CASRLGAGNEQFF. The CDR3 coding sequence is TGTGCCAGCCGCCTCGGGGCGGGGAATGAGCAGTTCTTC.